The next 31 T cell receptor beta chains were all read from a single sample in a study of blood T cell repertoires in COVID-19. Only in-frame clones appear in the TCRdb table, and some are missing; sequencing was by immunoSEQ multiplex PCR. The table includes 390,000 or so clones, 70% to 90% detected once. Sequencing used peripheral blood. Every receptor here comes from a woman between 25 and 40 years old with COVID-19, enrolled during active disease.

The chain recombines TRBV30 with TRBJ2-5, with 13 nucleotides matching TRBD2. Germline CDR1 and CDR2: GTSNPN and SVGIG (reference sequence). V lost 2 bases, J lost 4 bases, and 7 bases stayed unmatched. The CDR3 runs 16 residues. The DNA for the CDR3 is TGTGCCTGGAGTCCCGGCGGACTAGCGGGAGTAGAGACCCAGTACTTC. Its translation is CAWSPGGLAGVETQYF.

The rearrangement uses TRBV6-5 and TRBJ2-1; 10 nucleotides align to TRBD2. V lost 2 bases and J lost 2; bases outside the gene matches: 3. This CDR3 has 16 residues. Germline V gives CDR1 MNHEY, CDR2 SVGAGI. The CDR3 is CASSYGGTSAYNEQFF. The DNA for the CDR3 is TGTGCCAGCAGTTACGGGGGGACTAGCGCCTACAATGAGCAGTTCTTC.

The sample holds a few counts of this clone. The chain carries TRBV11-2 and TRBJ1-1; a weak D match, TRBD1 (6 bases). This CDR3 has 15 amino acids. Germline V CDR1 and CDR2: SGHAT, FQNNGV. Trimming pared 3 bases from V and 1 base from J, leaving 12 bases between. DNA for the CDR3: TGTGCCAGCAGCTTTGGGACACGGGGGAACACTGAAGCTTTCTTT. Encoded protein: CASSFGTRGNTEAFF.

This clone was recorded once. This chain connects TRBV27 to TRBJ1-6; D may be TRBD1 (6 bases). The V gene's germline CDR1 is MNHEY and CDR2 SMNVEV (reference sequence). V gave up 0 bases and J gave up 10 bases, with 19 bases separating them. The CDR3 has 17 amino acids. CDR3 in DNA: TGTGCCAGCAGTTTATCGAGAATTGGGGTGGGACACTCACCCCTCCACTTT. Encoded protein: CASSLSRIGVGHSPLHF.

This clone was detected only once. The rearrangement links TRBV7-2 to TRBJ2-7, with D possibly TRBD2 on 6 matching bases. Trimming took 1 base from V and 3 from J, leaving 16 bases between them. The CDR3 contains 16 residues. Germline V CDR1 and CDR2: SGHTA, FQGNSA. CDR3 region: CASSLGLIVGGYEQYF. CDR3 bases: TGTGCCAGCAGCTTAGGGCTTATAGTGGGAGGCTACGAGCAGTACTTC.

The count of this clone is one. The chain is built from TRBV7-2 and TRBJ2-3; 13 bases are shared with TRBD2. The CDR3 runs to 15 residues. The V and J ends lost 3 bases and 7 bases, in that order; junction bases with no gene match: 4. Germline lookup yields CDR1 SGHTA and CDR2 FQGNSA. The CDR3 DNA sequence: TGTGCCAGCAGCTTCGAGGGACTAGCGGGAAATACGCAGTATTTT. It specifies CASSFEGLAGNTQYF.

The chain links TRBV4-2 to TRBJ2-1, with TRBD2 matching 10 bases. This CDR3 spans 16 amino acids. The V gene's germline CDR1 is LGHNA and CDR2 YNFKEQ. J gave up 6 bases and V 2 bases, and 7 bases lay outside the gene matches. CDR3 DNA: TGTGCCAGCAGCCAACCTAGCGGGAGCCTTGGCAATGAGCAGTTCTTC. This codes for CASSQPSGSLGNEQFF.

This chain's CDR3 is CASSAPGGRSNTEAFF. The CDR3 nucleotides read TGTGCCAGCAGCGCACCTGGGGGCCGTTCGAACACTGAAGCTTTCTTT. This chain joins TRBV9 and TRBJ1-1; perhaps TRBD1 as D (6 bases). The CDR3 contains 16 residues. Germline CDR1 is SGDLS and CDR2 is YYNGEE. V gave up 3 bases and J gave up 1 base, with 16 bases separating them.

The chain uses TRBV6-5 and TRBJ2-3; TRBD2 is a possible D gene (6 bases). Germline V lookup: CDR1 MNHEY, CDR2 SVGAGI. V lost 2 bases and J 1 base, leaving 10 bases between the germline ends. The CDR3 length is 15 residues. CDR3 loop: CASSYRGGGTDTQYF. CDR3 sequence (DNA): TGTGCCAGCAGTTACAGGGGCGGGGGCACAGATACGCAGTATTTT.

The rearrangement joins TRBV11-2 to TRBJ2-1; 8 nucleotides line up with TRBD2. The CDR3 is made up of 17 amino acids. Germline CDR1 and CDR2: SGHAT and FQNNGV. V gave up 5 bases and J gave up 6 bases; unmatched junction bases: 15. The CDR3 here is CASSPGLATLLFNEQFF. CDR3 nucleotide sequence: TGTGCCAGCAGCCCAGGACTAGCAACTCTTTTGTTCAATGAGCAGTTCTTC.

DNA for the CDR3: TGTGCCTGGAGTGGGGCGGCGGGACCCTACAATGAGCAGTTCTTC. Translating gives CAWSGAAGPYNEQFF. The J gene is TRBJ2-1, the V gene TRBV30; TRBD2 might be the D (6 bases). CDR1 and CDR2 (germline): GTSNPN, SVGIG (reference sequence). The ends were cut back, 1 base at V and 2 bases at J, with 12 bases in the middle. The CDR3 consists of 15 residues.

The rearrangement joins TRBV28 to TRBJ1-5, with a weak D call TRBD1 (6 bases). This CDR3 has 16 residues. The V gene's germline CDR1 is MDHEN and CDR2 SYDVKM. Trimming pared 3 bases from V and 0 bases from J, leaving 12 bases between. CDR3 in amino acids: CASSFGGLGSNQPQHF. Written as DNA, the CDR3 is TGTGCCAGCAGTTTCGGGGGGCTCGGTAGCAATCAGCCCCAGCATTTT.

This chain joins TRBV19 and TRBJ2-1; 11 bases are a match to TRBD2. From germline, CDR1 is LNHDA and CDR2 SQIVND (reference sequence). The CDR3 totals 16 residues. J was trimmed by 10 bases and V by 3 bases; bases with no gene match: 11. CDR3 in DNA: TGTGCCAGTAGTATGGGCGGGACTAGCGGCATCAGGGAGCAGTTCTTC. Translated: CASSMGGTSGIREQFF.

This clone has more than one count but fewer than ten. The chain employs TRBV7-2 and TRBJ2-7; D not certain. V lost 7 bases and J lost 1, with 14 bases in between. The CDR3 totals 14 residues. Per the germline V gene, CDR1 is SGHTA and CDR2 is FQGNSA. The CDR3 DNA reads TGTGCCAGCACTTTTACCCTCGGGTCCTACGAGCAGTACTTC. It encodes CASTFTLGSYEQYF.

In regard to this clone: One end of the junction does not line up with germline, which may come from a read error. Other DNA sequences in this specimen translate into the identical CDR3. The V and J genes are TRBV5-4 and TRBJ2-3; no firm D call. From germline, CDR1 is SGHNT and CDR2 YYREEE (reference sequence). This CDR3 is built from 14 residues. The CDR3 here is CASSSQANTDTQYF. The CDR3 DNA is TGTGCCAGCAGCTCGCAGGCGAACACAGATACGCAATATTTT.

This chain uses TRBV9 with TRBJ2-7, with D maybe TRBD2 (6 bases). CDR1 is SGDLS, CDR2 YYNGEE, per germline. The length of the CDR3 is 14 residues. V was clipped by 4 bases and J by 3 bases, with 14 bases between them. CDR3 loop: CASSPLGGFYEQYF. Written as DNA, the CDR3 is TGTGCCAGCAGCCCTCTGGGGGGATTCTACGAGCAGTACTTC.

Remarks on this clone: It may be a read error: a sequence one base away is much more abundant. The gene calls are TRBV3-1 (or the pseudogene TRBV3-2) and TRBJ1-2; no definite D call. V lost 0 bases to trimming and J lost 4 bases, with 3 bases between them. The CDR3 has 12 amino acids. In germline, CDR1 is LGHDT, CDR2 YNNKEL (reference sequence). CDR3 sequence: CASSQDSYGYTF. In DNA, the CDR3 is TGTGCCAGCAGCCAAGACAGCTATGGCTACACCTTC.

This chain links TRBV30 with TRBJ2-3; possibly TRBD2 for D (7 bases). The V gene lost 3 bases and the J gene lost 4 bases, with 8 bases spanning the gap. The CDR3 is 12 residues long. Per the germline V gene, CDR1 is GTSNPN and CDR2 is SVGIG (reference sequence). The CDR3 is CAWRGGADTQYF. The CDR3 DNA reads TGTGCCTGGAGAGGGGGGGCAGATACGCAGTATTTT.

V usage is TRBV5-1 and J usage is TRBJ1-1; TRBD1 agrees at 8 bases. Germline-derived CDR1 and CDR2 are SGHRS and YFSETQ. Germline trimming cut 4 bases from V and 0 bases from J; bases unmatched to any gene: 2. The CDR3 consists of 14 residues. CDR3 coding DNA: TGCGCCAGCAGCCGGACAGGGATGAACACTGAAGCTTTCTTT. Translated, it gives CASSRTGMNTEAFF.

The sample holds one count of this clone. The J gene is TRBJ2-5, the V gene TRBV5-4; TRBD1 matches at 10 bases. The V and J ends lost 4 bases and 4 bases, in that order; junction bases with no gene match: 7. Germline CDR1 reads SGHNT; CDR2 reads YYREEE (reference sequence). The CDR3 has 15 amino acids. The DNA for the CDR3 is TGTGCCAGCAGCCTCGACAGGGGGCGTTTAGAGACCCAGTACTTC. Translation: CASSLDRGRLETQYF.

This chain connects TRBV18 to TRBJ1-2, with D unclear. Germline CDR1 and CDR2: KGHSH and LQKENI. The V end lost 6 bases, the J end lost 8 bases, and 10 bases lay between the germline ends. The CDR3 is 11 amino acids. The CDR3 DNA sequence: TGTGCCAGCTCCGACATTGTGGGCTACACCTTC. Translation: CASSDIVGYTF.

The chain carries TRBV2 and TRBJ2-7; a weak D match, TRBD2 (5 bases). Trimming removed 7 bases at V and 7 bases at J, with 17 bases between. In germline, CDR1 is SNHLY, CDR2 FYNNEI. The CDR3 runs 13 residues. CDR3 in amino acids: CASKGEFGGEQYF. The CDR3 DNA is TGTGCCAGCAAGGGAGAGTTTGGTGGTGAGCAGTACTTC.

There are a few counts of this clone. The chain employs TRBV24-1 and TRBJ2-1; TRBD1 might be the D (6 bases). The germline V gene has CDR1 KGHDR and CDR2 SFDVKD. Trimming removed 7 bases from V and 7 bases from J, with 16 bases in between. The CDR3 covers 14 residues. CDR3 loop: CATRNTGTGNEQFF. CDR3 coding DNA: TGTGCCACCAGAAATACAGGGACGGGGAATGAGCAGTTCTTC.

The rearrangement uses TRBV19 and TRBJ2-5, with 11 bases fitting TRBD1. This CDR3 has 15 residues. CDR1 LNHDA and CDR2 SQIVND come from the germline V gene (reference sequence). V dropped 4 bases and J dropped 3; count of bases not matched to a gene: 4. The CDR3 loop is CASSRGQGGEETQYF. The CDR3 DNA follows: TGTGCCAGTAGTAGGGGACAGGGGGGGGAAGAGACCCAGTACTTC.

This rearrangement joins TRBV29-1 to TRBJ2-7, with TRBD1 matching over 9 bases. The germline CDR1 and CDR2 sequences are SQVTM and ANQGSEA. With V trimmed by 6 bases and J by 5 bases, 5 bases remained unmatched. CDR3 length: 12 residues. CDR3 coding DNA: TGCAGCGTGCGGACAGGGGCGAACGAGCAGTACTTC. This gives the protein CSVRTGANEQYF.

In its sample, this clone was seen once. J is TRBJ2-1 and V is TRBV7-3; 7 nucleotides agree with TRBD1. The junction had 10 bases not matched to a gene; V was cut back by 5 bases and J by 9 bases. CDR1 is SGHTA, CDR2 FQGTGA, per germline. This CDR3 comprises 14 residues. In DNA, the CDR3 is TGTGCCAGCAGCCCCTTAGGGGGCCCAGGTGAGCAGTTCTTC. Encoded protein: CASSPLGGPGEQFF.

The rearrangement joins TRBV5-1 to TRBJ2-3, with D possibly being TRBD1 (6 bases). The CDR3 contains 15 residues. V lost 5 bases to trimming and J lost 3 bases, with 16 bases between them. The germline V gene encodes CDR1 SGHRS and CDR2 YFSETQ. CDR3 protein: CASSQDRFGTDTQYF. The CDR3 DNA sequence: TGCGCCAGCAGTCAAGACAGGTTTGGTACAGATACGCAGTATTTT.

This sequence joins TRBV27 and TRBJ2-3; 9 bases line up with TRBD1. Trimming removed 7 bases from V and 6 bases from J; junction bases left unmatched: 5. Germline CDR1 MNHEY, CDR2 SMNVEV (reference sequence). The CDR3 has 13 amino acids. The CDR3 protein is CASTRQGVDTQYF. CDR3 bases: TGTGCCAGCACCCGACAGGGGGTGGATACGCAGTATTTT.

V and J are TRBV5-4 and TRBJ1-1, with D unclear. The CDR3 has 14 amino acids. The germline gives CDR1 SGHNT, CDR2 YYREEE (reference sequence). With 0 bases removed from V and 1 base from J, the gap between germline ends came to 7 bases. DNA for the CDR3: TGTGCCAGCAGCTTGGAACGGAGGAACACTGAAGCTTTCTTT. Its protein is CASSLERRNTEAFF. The variable domain in full, completed from reference TRBV5-4 and TRBJ1-1, reads ETGVTQSPTHLIKTRGQQVTLRCSSQSGHNTVSWYQQALGQGPQFIFQYYREEENGRGNFPPRFSGLQFPNYSSELNVNALELDDSALYLCASSLERRNTEAFFGQGTRLTVV.

The chain joins TRBV6-5 to TRBJ2-2; D possibly corresponds to TRBD1 (6 bases). Deletions cut 7 bases from V and 5 bases from J, with 11 bases between. The CDR3 covers 13 residues. CDR1 is MNHEY, CDR2 SVGAGI, per germline. CDR3: CASTGVVTGELFF. As DNA, the CDR3 is TGTGCCAGCACAGGGGTGGTGACCGGGGAGCTGTTTTTT.

This sequence joins TRBV4-1 and TRBJ2-5, with TRBD2 matching 7 bases. Germline V CDR1 and CDR2: MGHRA, YSYEKL. V trimming: 3 bases; J trimming: 5 bases; junction bases outside the gene matches: 3. The CDR3 is made up of 13 amino acids. DNA of the CDR3: TGCGCCAGCAGCCAGGGGGGGTTGGAGACCCAGTACTTC. The encoded protein is CASSQGGLETQYF.